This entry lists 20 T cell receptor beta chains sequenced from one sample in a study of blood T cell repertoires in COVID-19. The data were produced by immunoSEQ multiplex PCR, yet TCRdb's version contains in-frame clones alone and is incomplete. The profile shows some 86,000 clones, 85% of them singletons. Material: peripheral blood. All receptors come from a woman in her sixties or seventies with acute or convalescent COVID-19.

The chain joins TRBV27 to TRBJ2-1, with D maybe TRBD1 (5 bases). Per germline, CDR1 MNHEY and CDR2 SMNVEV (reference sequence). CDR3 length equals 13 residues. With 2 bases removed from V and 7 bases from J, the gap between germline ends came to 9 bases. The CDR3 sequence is CASSLRGANEQFF. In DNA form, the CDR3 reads TGTGCCAGCAGTTTAAGGGGTGCGAATGAGCAGTTCTTC.

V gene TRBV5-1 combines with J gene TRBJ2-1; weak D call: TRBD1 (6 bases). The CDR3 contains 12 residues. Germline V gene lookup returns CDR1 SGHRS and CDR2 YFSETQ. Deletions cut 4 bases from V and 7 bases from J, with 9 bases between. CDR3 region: CASSVQGNEQFF. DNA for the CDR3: TGCGCCAGCAGCGTTCAGGGGAATGAGCAGTTCTTC.

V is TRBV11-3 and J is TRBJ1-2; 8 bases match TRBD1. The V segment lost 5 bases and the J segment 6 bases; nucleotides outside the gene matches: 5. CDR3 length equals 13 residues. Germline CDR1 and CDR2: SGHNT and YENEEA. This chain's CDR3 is CASSRTGIDGYTF. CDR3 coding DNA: TGTGCCAGCAGCCGGACAGGGATTGATGGCTACACCTTC.

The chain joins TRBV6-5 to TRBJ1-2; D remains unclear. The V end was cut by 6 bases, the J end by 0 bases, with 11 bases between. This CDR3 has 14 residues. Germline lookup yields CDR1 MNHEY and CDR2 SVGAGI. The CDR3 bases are TGTGCCAGCAGATTACCGGGATCTAACTATGGCTACACCTTC. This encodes CASRLPGSNYGYTF.

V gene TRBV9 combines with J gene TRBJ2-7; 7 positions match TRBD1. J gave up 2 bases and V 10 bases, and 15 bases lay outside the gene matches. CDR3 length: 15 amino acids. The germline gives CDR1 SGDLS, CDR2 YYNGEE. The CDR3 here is CAGNAGTEFTYEQYV. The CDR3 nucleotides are TGTGCCGGAAATGCCGGGACAGAATTTACCTACGAGCAGTACGTC.

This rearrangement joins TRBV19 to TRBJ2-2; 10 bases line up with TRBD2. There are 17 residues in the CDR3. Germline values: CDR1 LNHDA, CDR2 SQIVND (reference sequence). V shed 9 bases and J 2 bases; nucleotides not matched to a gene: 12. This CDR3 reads CASRTGASGGNTGELFF. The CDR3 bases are TGTGCCAGCCGGACAGGCGCTAGCGGGGGTAACACCGGGGAGCTGTTTTTT.

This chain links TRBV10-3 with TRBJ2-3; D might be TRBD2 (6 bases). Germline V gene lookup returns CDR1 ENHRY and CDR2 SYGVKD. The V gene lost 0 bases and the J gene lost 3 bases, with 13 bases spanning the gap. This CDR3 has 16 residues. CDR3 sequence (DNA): TGTGCCATCAGTGAGTCTGATTTAGCGGAGACAGATACGCAGTATTTT. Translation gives CAISESDLAETDTQYF.

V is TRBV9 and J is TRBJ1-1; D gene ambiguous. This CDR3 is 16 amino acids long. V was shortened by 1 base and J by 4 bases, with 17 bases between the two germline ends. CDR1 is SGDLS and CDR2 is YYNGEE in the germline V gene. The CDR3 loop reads CASSVTVGFGVTEAFF. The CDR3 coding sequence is TGTGCCAGCAGCGTAACCGTAGGGTTCGGGGTCACTGAAGCTTTCTTT.

The CDR3 loop reads CASRQTGGFQETQYF. Written as DNA, the CDR3 is TGTGCCAGCAGACAGACAGGGGGCTTTCAAGAGACCCAGTACTTC. This chain joins TRBV28 and TRBJ2-5; 10 bases line up with TRBD1. The V segment lost 6 bases and the J segment 2 bases; nucleotides outside the gene matches: 6. The CDR3 runs 15 residues. CDR1 and CDR2 (germline): MDHEN, SYDVKM.

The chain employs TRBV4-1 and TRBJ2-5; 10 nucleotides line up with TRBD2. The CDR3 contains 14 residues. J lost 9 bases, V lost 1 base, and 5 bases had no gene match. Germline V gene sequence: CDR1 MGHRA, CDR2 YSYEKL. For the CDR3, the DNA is TGCGCCAGCAGCCAAGGCGGGACTAGCGATTCCCAGTACTTC. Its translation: CASSQGGTSDSQYF.

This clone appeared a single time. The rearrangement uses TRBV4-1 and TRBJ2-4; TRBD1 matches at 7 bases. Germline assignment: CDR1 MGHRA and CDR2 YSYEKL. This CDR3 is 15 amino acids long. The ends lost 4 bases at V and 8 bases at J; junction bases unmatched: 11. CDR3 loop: CASSPDRVISDIQYF. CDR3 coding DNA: TGCGCCAGCAGCCCCGACAGGGTAATTTCGGACATTCAGTACTTC.

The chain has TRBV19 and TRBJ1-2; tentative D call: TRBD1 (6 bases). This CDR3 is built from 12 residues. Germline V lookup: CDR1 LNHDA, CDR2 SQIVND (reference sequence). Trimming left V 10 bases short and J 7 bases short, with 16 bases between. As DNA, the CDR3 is TGTGCCATCCGAGGACAGCTCCCTGGCTACACCTTC. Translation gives CAIRGQLPGYTF. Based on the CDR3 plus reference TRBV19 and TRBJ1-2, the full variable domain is DGGITQSPKYLFRKEGQNVTLSCEQNLNHDAMYWYRQDPGQGLRLIYYSQIVNDFQKGDIAEGYSVSREKKESFPLTVTSAQKNPTAFYLCAIRGQLPGYTFGSGTRLTVV.

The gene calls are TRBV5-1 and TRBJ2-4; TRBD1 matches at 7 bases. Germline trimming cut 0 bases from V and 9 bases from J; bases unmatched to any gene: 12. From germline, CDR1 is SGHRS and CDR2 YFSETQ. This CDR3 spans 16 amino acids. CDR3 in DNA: TGCGCCAGCAGCTTGGGTTGGGACAGCAGGGGGTCCATTCAGTACTTC. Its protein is CASSLGWDSRGSIQYF.

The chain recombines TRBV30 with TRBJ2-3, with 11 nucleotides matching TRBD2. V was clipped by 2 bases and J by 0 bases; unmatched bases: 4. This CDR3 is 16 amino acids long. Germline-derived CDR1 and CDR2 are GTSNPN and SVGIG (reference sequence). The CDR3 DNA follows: TGTGCCTGGAGTAAGGGACTAGCGGCTAGCACAGATACGCAGTATTTT. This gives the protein CAWSKGLAASTDTQYF.

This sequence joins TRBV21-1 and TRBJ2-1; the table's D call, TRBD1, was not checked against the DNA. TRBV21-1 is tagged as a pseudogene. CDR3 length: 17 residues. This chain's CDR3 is CASSKGKGTGGYNEQFF. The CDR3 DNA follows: TGTGCCAGCAGCAAAGGGAAGGGGACAGGGGGCTACAATGAGCAGTTCTTC.

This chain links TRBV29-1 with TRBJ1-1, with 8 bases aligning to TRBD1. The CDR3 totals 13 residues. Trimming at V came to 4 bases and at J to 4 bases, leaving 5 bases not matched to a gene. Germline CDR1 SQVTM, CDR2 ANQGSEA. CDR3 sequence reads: CSVVIGQGTEAFF. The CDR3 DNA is TGCAGCGTTGTAATAGGACAGGGCACTGAAGCTTTCTTT. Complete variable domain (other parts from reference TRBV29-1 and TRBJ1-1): SAVISQKPSRDICQRGTSLTIQCQVDSQVTMMFWYRQQPGQSLTLIATANQGSEATYESGFVIDKFPISRPNLTFSTLTVSNMSPEDSSIYLCSVVIGQGTEAFFGQGTRLTVV.

CDR3 DNA: TGTGCCAGCATACAGGGGGCTAACACCGGGGAGCTGTTTTTT. Translating it yields CASIQGANTGELFF. The chain links TRBV6-5 to TRBJ2-2, with 9 bases that match TRBD1. Germline CDR1 reads MNHEY; CDR2 reads SVGAGI. This CDR3 is built from 14 residues. V lost 7 bases, J lost 2 bases, and 2 bases stayed unmatched.

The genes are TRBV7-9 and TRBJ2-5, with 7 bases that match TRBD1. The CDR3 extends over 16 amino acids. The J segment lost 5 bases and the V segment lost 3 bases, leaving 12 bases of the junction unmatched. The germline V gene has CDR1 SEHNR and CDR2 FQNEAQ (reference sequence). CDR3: CASSFRATGTSETQYF. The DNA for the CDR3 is TGTGCCAGCAGCTTTAGGGCGACAGGGACATCGGAGACCCAGTACTTC.

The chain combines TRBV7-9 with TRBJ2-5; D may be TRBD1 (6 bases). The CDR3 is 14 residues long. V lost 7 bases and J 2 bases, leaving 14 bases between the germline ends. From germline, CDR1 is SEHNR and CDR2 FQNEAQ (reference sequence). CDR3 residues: CASTRFGTQETQYF. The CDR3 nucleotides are TGTGCCAGCACCCGATTCGGGACACAAGAGACCCAGTACTTC.

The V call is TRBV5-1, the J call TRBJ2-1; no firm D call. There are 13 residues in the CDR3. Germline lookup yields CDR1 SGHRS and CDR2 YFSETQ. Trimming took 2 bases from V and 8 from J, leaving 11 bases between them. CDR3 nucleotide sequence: TGCGCCAGCAGCTTCTCCCCCTCGGATGAGCAGTTCTTC. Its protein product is CASSFSPSDEQFF. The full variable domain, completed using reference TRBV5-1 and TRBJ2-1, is KAGVTQTPRYLIKTRGQQVTLSCSPISGHRSVSWYQQTPGQGLQFLFEYFSETQRNKGNFPGRFSGRQFSNSRSEMNVSTLELGDSALYLCASSFSPSDEQFFGPGTRLTVL.